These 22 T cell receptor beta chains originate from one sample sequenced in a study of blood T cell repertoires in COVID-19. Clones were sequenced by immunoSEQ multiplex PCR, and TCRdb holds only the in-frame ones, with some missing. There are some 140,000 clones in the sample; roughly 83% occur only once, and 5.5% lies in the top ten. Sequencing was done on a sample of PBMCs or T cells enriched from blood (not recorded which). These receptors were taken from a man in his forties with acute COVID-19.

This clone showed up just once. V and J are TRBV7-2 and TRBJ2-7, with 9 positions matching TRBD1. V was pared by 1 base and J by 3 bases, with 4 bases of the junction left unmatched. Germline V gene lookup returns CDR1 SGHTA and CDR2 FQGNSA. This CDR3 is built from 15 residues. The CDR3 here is CASSLEGQGYYEQYF. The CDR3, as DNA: TGTGCCAGCAGCTTAGAGGGACAGGGCTACTACGAGCAGTACTTC.

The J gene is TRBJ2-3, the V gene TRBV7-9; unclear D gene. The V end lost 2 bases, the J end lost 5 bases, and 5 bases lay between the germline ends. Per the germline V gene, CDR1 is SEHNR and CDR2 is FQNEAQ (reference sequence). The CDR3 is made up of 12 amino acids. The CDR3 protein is CASSLSRDTQYF. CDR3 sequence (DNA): TGTGCCAGCAGCTTATCCCGAGATACGCAGTATTTT.

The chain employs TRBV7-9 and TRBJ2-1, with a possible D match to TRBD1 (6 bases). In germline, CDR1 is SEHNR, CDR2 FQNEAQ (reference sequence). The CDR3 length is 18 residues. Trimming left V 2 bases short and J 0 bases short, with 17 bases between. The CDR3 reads CASSLRTANSYSYNEQFF. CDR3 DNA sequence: TGTGCCAGCAGCTTAAGGACAGCCAACTCCTACTCCTACAATGAGCAGTTCTTC.

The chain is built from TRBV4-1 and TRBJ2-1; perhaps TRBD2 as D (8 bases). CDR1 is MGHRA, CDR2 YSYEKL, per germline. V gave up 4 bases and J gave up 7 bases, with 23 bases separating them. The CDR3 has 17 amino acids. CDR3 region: CASSPSRGREDWNEQFF. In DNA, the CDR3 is TGCGCCAGCAGCCCGTCAAGGGGGCGGGAGGATTGGAATGAGCAGTTCTTC.

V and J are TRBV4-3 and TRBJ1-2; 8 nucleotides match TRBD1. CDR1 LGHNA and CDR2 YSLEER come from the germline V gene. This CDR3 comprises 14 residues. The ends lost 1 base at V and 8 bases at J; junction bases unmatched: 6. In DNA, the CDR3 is TGCGCCAGCAGCCAAGCCAGGGGGCGCAAAGGCTACACCTTC. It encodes CASSQARGRKGYTF.

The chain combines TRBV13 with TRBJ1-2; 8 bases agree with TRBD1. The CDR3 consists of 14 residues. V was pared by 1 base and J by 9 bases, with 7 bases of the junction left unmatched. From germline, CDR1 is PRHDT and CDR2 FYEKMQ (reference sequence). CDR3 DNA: TGTGCCAGCAGCTTAGTGGCCAGGGGGCGAAGCTACACCTTC. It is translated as CASSLVARGRSYTF.

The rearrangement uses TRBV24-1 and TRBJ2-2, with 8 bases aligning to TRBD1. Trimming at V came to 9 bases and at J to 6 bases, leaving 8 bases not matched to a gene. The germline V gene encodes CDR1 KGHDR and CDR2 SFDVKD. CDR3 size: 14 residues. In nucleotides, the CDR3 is TGTGCCACCCAGCAGGGGGCGGACTCCGGGGAGCTGTTTTTT. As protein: CATQQGADSGELFF.

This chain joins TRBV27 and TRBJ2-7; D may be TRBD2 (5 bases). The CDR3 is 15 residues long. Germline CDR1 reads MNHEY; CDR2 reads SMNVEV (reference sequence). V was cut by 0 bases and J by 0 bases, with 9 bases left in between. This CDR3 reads CASSLSGIHSYEQYF. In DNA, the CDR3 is TGTGCCAGCAGTTTATCCGGGATCCACTCCTACGAGCAGTACTTC.

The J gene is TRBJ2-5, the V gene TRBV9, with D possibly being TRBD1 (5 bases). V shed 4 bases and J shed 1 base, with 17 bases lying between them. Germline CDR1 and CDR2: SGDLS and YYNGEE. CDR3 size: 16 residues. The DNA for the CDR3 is TGTGCCAGCAGCACAGGTGGGGCAGCGACCCAAGAGACCCAGTACTTC. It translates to CASSTGGAATQETQYF.

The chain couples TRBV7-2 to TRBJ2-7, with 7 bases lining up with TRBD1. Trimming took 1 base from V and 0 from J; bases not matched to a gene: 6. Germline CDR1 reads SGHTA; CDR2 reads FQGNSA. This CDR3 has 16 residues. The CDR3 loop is CASSLEGQRYSYEQYF. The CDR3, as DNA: TGTGCCAGCAGCTTAGAGGGACAGAGATACTCCTACGAGCAGTACTTC. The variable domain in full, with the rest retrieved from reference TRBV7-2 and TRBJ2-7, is GAGVSQSPSNKVTEKGKDVELRCDPISGHTALYWYRQSLGQGLEFLIYFQGNSAPDKSGLPSDRFSAERTGGSVSTLTIQRTQQEDSAVYLCASSLEGQRYSYEQYFGPGTRLTVT.

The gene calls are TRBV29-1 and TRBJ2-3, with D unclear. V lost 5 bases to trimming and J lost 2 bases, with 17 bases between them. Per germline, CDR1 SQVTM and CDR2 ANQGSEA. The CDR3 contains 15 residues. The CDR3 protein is CSVSKTTSTTDTQYF. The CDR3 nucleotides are TGCAGCGTTAGCAAAACCACTTCTACCACAGATACGCAGTATTTT.

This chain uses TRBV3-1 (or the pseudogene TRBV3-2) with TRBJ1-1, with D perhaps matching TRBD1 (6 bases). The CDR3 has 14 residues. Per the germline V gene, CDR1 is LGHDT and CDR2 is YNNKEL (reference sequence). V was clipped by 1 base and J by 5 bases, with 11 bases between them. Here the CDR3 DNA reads TGTGCCAGCAGCCAAGGCCCGAGGGGGACTGAAGCTTTCTTT. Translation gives CASSQGPRGTEAFF.

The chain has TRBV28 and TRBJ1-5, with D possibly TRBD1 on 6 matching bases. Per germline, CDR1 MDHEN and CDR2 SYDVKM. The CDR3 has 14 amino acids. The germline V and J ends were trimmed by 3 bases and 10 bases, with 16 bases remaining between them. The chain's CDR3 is CASSFPGARGPQHF. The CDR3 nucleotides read TGTGCCAGCAGTTTCCCAGGGGCCCGAGGTCCCCAGCATTTT.

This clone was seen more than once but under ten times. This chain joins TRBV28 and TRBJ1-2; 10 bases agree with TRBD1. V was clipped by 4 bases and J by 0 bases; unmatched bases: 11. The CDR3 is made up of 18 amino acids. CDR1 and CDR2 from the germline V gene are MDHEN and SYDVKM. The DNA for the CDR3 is TGTGCCAGCAGTTCACTACGGGACAGGGGCGGAGCTAACTATGGCTACACCTTC. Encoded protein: CASSSLRDRGGANYGYTF.

DNA of the CDR3: TGTGCCAGTAGTATCGGCGGTAGCCTCAATGAGCAGTTCTTC. Translated: CASSIGGSLNEQFF. This rearrangement joins TRBV19 to TRBJ2-1; D not resolved. Germline loops: CDR1 LNHDA, CDR2 SQIVND (reference sequence). The length of the CDR3 is 14 residues. The V and J ends lost 3 bases and 6 bases respectively, with 12 bases between them. Full variable domain (remainder filled in from reference TRBV19 and TRBJ2-1): DGGITQSPKYLFRKEGQNVTLSCEQNLNHDAMYWYRQDPGQGLRLIYYSQIVNDFQKGDIAEGYSVSREKKESFPLTVTSAQKNPTAFYLCASSIGGSLNEQFFGPGTRLTVL.

The CDR3 DNA reads as TGTGCCAGCTCACCTCGGGGGGACAGGCTCAACTATGGCTACACCTTC. This gives the protein CASSPRGDRLNYGYTF. The chain combines TRBV18 with TRBJ1-2, with 8 positions matching TRBD1. The CDR3 extends over 16 amino acids. Trimming at V came to 3 bases and at J to 2 bases, leaving 8 bases not matched to a gene. Germline V gene lookup returns CDR1 KGHSH and CDR2 LQKENI.

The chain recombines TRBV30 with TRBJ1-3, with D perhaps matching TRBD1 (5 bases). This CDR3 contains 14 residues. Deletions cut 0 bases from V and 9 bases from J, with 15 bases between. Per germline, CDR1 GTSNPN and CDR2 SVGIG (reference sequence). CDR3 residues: CAWSVLGRGGTIYF. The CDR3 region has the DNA TGTGCCTGGAGTGTACTGGGGCGGGGAGGCACCATATATTTT. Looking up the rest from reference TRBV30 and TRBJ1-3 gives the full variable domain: SQTIHQWPATLVQPVGSPLSLECTVEGTSNPNLYWYRQAAGRGLQLLFYSVGIGQISSEVPQNLSASRPQDRQFILSSKKLLLSDSGFYLCAWSVLGRGGTIYFGEGSWLTVV.

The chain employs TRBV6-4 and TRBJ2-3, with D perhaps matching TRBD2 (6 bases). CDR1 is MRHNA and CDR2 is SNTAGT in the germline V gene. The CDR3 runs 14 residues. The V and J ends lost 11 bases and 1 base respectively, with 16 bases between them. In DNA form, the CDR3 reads TGTGCCGGAGTGAGCAGGGAGGGCACAGATACGCAGTATTTT. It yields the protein CAGVSREGTDTQYF.

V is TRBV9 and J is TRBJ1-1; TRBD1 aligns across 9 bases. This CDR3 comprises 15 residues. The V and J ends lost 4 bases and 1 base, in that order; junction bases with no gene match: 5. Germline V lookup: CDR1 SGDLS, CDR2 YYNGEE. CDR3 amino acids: CASSPWGQGNTEAFF. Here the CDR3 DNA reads TGTGCCAGCAGCCCATGGGGACAGGGGAACACTGAAGCTTTCTTT. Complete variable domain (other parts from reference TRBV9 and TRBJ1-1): DSGVTQTPKHLITATGQRVTLRCSPRSGDLSVYWYQQSLDQGLQFLIQYYNGEERAKGNILERFSAQQFPDLHSELNLSSLELGDSALYFCASSPWGQGNTEAFFGQGTRLTVV.

The CDR3 here is CASTGQELTEAFF. The CDR3 DNA sequence: TGTGCCAGCACGGGACAGGAACTCACTGAAGCTTTCTTT. V is TRBV28 and J is TRBJ1-1; 8 bases agree with TRBD1. This CDR3 region has 13 residues. V lost 7 bases to trimming and J lost 4 bases; unmatched junction nucleotides: 5. CDR1 and CDR2 from the germline V gene are MDHEN and SYDVKM. Full variable domain (rest looked up from reference TRBV28 and TRBJ1-1): DVKVTQSSRYLVKRTGEKVFLECVQDMDHENMFWYRQDPGLGLRLIYFSYDVKMKEKGDIPEGYSVSREKKERFSLILESASTNQTSMYLCASTGQELTEAFFGQGTRLTVV.

The CDR3, as DNA: TGCGCCAGCAGCCAGGGGAGAGAAGAGACCCAGTACTTC. It translates to CASSQGREETQYF. The genes are TRBV4-1 and TRBJ2-5, with a tentative D call TRBD2 (5 bases). The CDR3 is 13 residues long. In germline, CDR1 is MGHRA, CDR2 YSYEKL. Trimming stripped 3 bases from V and 3 bases from J, with 8 bases between.

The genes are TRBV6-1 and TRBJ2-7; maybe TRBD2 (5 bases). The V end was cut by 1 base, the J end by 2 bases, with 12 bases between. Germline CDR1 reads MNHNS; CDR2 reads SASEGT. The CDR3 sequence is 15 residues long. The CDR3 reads CASSEGYGLTYEQYF. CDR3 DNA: TGTGCCAGCAGTGAAGGATACGGACTCACCTACGAGCAGTACTTC.